A selection of T cell receptor beta chains follows, all from one sample in a study of control samples from healthy donors and cancer patients. Clones were read by immunoSEQ multiplex PCR, and TCRdb kept only the in-frame ones, dropping some. The table records roughly 120,000 clones, around 87% of them present only once. The sample comprised PBMCs. These receptors came from a woman between 55 and 75 years old with lung cancer. Each CDR3 is given with its conserved first and last residue. Fields, in order: J gene, clone size, V gene, CDR3 protein. Expanded clones are given a class, and other clones once, few, many or no size at all.

j_gene: TRBJ2-3; abundance: NA; v_gene: TRBV6-5; CDR3aa: CASMEVTQYF
j_gene: TRBJ1-1; abundance: NA; v_gene: TRBV3-1/TRBV3-2; CDR3aa: CASSSPKGLLSEAFF
j_gene: TRBJ1-1; abundance: once; v_gene: TRBV18; CDR3aa: CASSPYRQMNTEAFF
j_gene: TRBJ1-5; abundance: NA; v_gene: TRBV5-6; CDR3aa: CASSLLQGDNQPQHF
j_gene: TRBJ1-2; abundance: few; v_gene: TRBV27; CDR3aa: CASSLGGTVHGYTF
j_gene: TRBJ1-2; abundance: once; v_gene: TRBV6-5; CDR3aa: CASSPLSNYGYTF
j_gene: TRBJ1-4; abundance: NA; v_gene: TRBV9; CDR3aa: CASSAGTGALSEKLFF
j_gene: TRBJ2-1; abundance: NA; v_gene: TRBV7-3; CDR3aa: CASSPTRDSYNEQFF
j_gene: TRBJ2-1; abundance: NA; v_gene: TRBV5-1; CDR3aa: CASSLAGARNEQFF
j_gene: TRBJ2-1; abundance: NA; v_gene: TRBV2; CDR3aa: CASSVGQPGYNEQFF
j_gene: TRBJ1-4; abundance: few; v_gene: TRBV2; CDR3aa: CASSFTGGEEKLFF
j_gene: TRBJ2-7; abundance: NA; v_gene: TRBV5-4; CDR3aa: CASSLFTGTRNYEQYF
j_gene: TRBJ2-3; abundance: NA; v_gene: TRBV2; CDR3aa: CATTGLSTDTQYF
j_gene: TRBJ1-5; abundance: NA; v_gene: TRBV12-3/TRBV12-4; CDR3aa: CASKFGLNQPQHF
j_gene: TRBJ1-1; abundance: once; v_gene: TRBV6-1; CDR3aa: CASSVQGARLPNTEAFF
j_gene: TRBJ2-3; abundance: NA; v_gene: TRBV15; CDR3aa: CATSRDFRDTQYF
j_gene: TRBJ1-3; abundance: once; v_gene: TRBV6-5; CDR3aa: CASSSGRSSGNTIYF
j_gene: TRBJ2-3; abundance: NA; v_gene: TRBV6-1; CDR3aa: CASSEKPGQSFTDTQYF
j_gene: TRBJ1-4; abundance: few; v_gene: TRBV15; CDR3aa: CATSRDLVDEKLFF
j_gene: TRBJ2-2; abundance: NA; v_gene: TRBV3-1/TRBV3-2; CDR3aa: CASSQVGGGAGELFF
j_gene: TRBJ2-7; abundance: once; v_gene: TRBV11-2; CDR3aa: CASSFLASYEQYF
j_gene: TRBJ2-5; abundance: NA; v_gene: TRBV4-2; CDR3aa: CASSQGGLAGQETQYF
j_gene: TRBJ2-7; abundance: NA; v_gene: TRBV11-1; CDR3aa: CASSLSSYEQYF
j_gene: TRBJ2-3; abundance: NA; v_gene: TRBV9; CDR3aa: CASSAGLAALTDTQYF
j_gene: TRBJ1-1; abundance: NA; v_gene: TRBV4-2; CDR3aa: CASSQEEGLNTEAFF
j_gene: TRBJ1-1; abundance: NA; v_gene: TRBV11-3; CDR3aa: CASSFLLAGEYTEAFF
j_gene: TRBJ1-5; abundance: few; v_gene: TRBV19; CDR3aa: CASSIAGGNQPQHF